These 10 T cell receptor beta chains were sequenced from one sample in a study of regulatory T cells in long-lasting Graves disease. Libraries of TCR beta came from iRepertoire HTBI primers plus Arm-PCR of CDR3 regions. TCRdb fed the multiplex PCR reads into MiXCR, producing one record per CDR3 protein. The table has roughly 380,000 distinct CDR3 sequences, approximately 15% seen once; the top ten hold 25% to 30%. Described time point: newly diagnosed GD, antithyroid drugs for less than 3 months. TCR sequences were obtained from RNA taken from PBMCs. The same data also contributed to another study, on T cells in Graves' hyperthyroidism and ophthalmopathy.

This sample comprised peripheral blood mononuclear cells (PBMCs), obtained at new diagnosis, from a patient treated with antithyroid drugs. The receptors originated from a man in his forties with Graves disease.

This chain links TRBV12-5 with TRBJ2-7, with D uncertain. CDR3 length: 12 amino acids. Germline CDR1 and CDR2: LGHNT and FRNRAP. V shed 7 bases and J shed 0 bases, with 7 bases lying between them. The DNA of the CDR3 is TGTGCTAGTGCCATACTCTCCTACGAGCAGTACTTC. Translating it yields CASAILSYEQYF.

The chain is built from TRBV27 and TRBJ1-2, with D hard to call. This CDR3 contains 15 residues. Germline CDR1 is MNHEY and CDR2 is SMNVEV (reference sequence). Trimming removed 9 bases from V and 1 base from J, with 18 bases in between. Here the CDR3 reads CASSLRTPLNYGYTF. CDR3 bases: TGTGCCAGTAGTCTGCGGACGCCACTTAACTATGGCTACACCTTC.

The rearrangement uses TRBV20-1 and TRBJ2-6, with 9 bases matching TRBD2. The germline CDR1 and CDR2 sequences are DFQATT and SNEGSKA (reference sequence). The length of the CDR3 is 15 residues. CDR3 in amino acids: CSALSGSSGANVLTF. The CDR3 nucleotides are TGCAGCGCCCTTAGCGGGAGCTCTGGGGCCAACGTCCTGACTTTC.

The genes are TRBV6-2 or TRBV6-3 and TRBJ2-2, with D unresolved. This CDR3 region has 10 residues. Germline V gene lookup returns CDR1 MNHEY and CDR2 SVGEGT. V gave up 10 bases and J gave up 8 bases, with 8 bases separating them. Written as DNA, the CDR3 is TGTGCCACCACCCATGGGGAGCTGTTTTTT. Its translation is CATTHGELFF.

The rearrangement links TRBV7-9 to TRBJ1-2; 9 bases fit TRBD1. CDR1 is SEHNR, CDR2 FQNEAQ, per germline (reference sequence). The CDR3 runs 15 residues. Trimming cost V 5 bases and J 6 bases; bases outside gene matches: 10. The CDR3 sequence: CASSTQDRGQDGYTF. Written as DNA, the CDR3 is TGTGCCAGCAGCACCCAGGACAGGGGACAGGATGGCTACACCTTC. Supplemented by reference TRBV7-9 and TRBJ1-2, the full variable domain reads DTGVSQNPRHKITKRGQNVTFRCDPISEHNRLYWYRQTLGQGPEFLTYFQNEAQLEKSRLLSDRFSAERPKGSFSTLEIQRTEQGDSAMYLCASSTQDRGQDGYTFGSGTRLTVV.

This clonotype was seen a handful of times. The rearrangement links TRBV28 to TRBJ1-3; a possible D gene is TRBD1 (6 bases). Germline CDR1 and CDR2: MDHEN and SYDVKM. The germline V and J ends were trimmed by 5 bases and 0 bases, with 8 bases remaining between them. CDR3 length equals 14 residues. The DNA of the CDR3 is TGTGCCAGCAGTCGGGACACCTCTGGAAACACCATATATTTT. This sequence encodes CASSRDTSGNTIYF.

This clonotype was picked up a small number of times. The V call is TRBV28, the J call TRBJ1-4; D remains ambiguous. The CDR3 loop spans 14 amino acids. The V gene's germline CDR1 is MDHEN and CDR2 SYDVKM. The V and J ends lost 6 bases and 4 bases respectively, with 12 bases between them. The CDR3 protein is CASRPTVYNEKLFF. CDR3 bases: TGTGCCAGCAGACCTACAGTTTATAATGAAAAACTGTTTTTT. The full variable domain, its missing parts supplied by reference TRBV28 and TRBJ1-4, is DVKVTQSSRYLVKRTGEKVFLECVQDMDHENMFWYRQDPGLGLRLIYFSYDVKMKEKGDIPEGYSVSREKKERFSLILESASTNQTSMYLCASRPTVYNEKLFFGSGTQLSVL.

This clonotype was seen many times. The chain is built from TRBV6-2 or TRBV6-3 and TRBJ2-6; 11 bases match TRBD2. The CDR3 has 19 amino acids. CDR1 is MNHEY, CDR2 SVGEGT, per germline. V lost 5 bases, J lost 2 bases, and 11 bases stayed unmatched. CDR3 in DNA: TGTGCCAGCAGTAAGATACCGGGACTAGCGGAGACTGGGGCCAACGTCCTGACTTTC. Amino acid sequence: CASSKIPGLAETGANVLTF.

This clonotype was seen at least ten times. V gene TRBV20-1 combines with J gene TRBJ2-2, with TRBD1 identical over 12 bases. The germline V gene has CDR1 DFQATT and CDR2 SNEGSKA (reference sequence). The length of the CDR3 is 18 residues. V shed 1 base and J 7 bases; nucleotides not matched to a gene: 13. The CDR3 nucleotides are TGCAGTGCTAGAGCCGGACGAGTGCGGGACAGGGGGCGCGGGGAGCTGTTTTTT. This sequence encodes CSARAGRVRDRGRGELFF.

The V gene is TRBV7-2, the J gene TRBJ1-1; D may be TRBD1 (5 bases). Trimming took 0 bases from V and 1 from J, leaving 12 bases between them. Germline V gene data show CDR1 as SGHTA and CDR2 as FQGNSA. The CDR3 runs 16 residues. The CDR3 nucleotides are TGTGCCAGCAGCTTAGCAGGGGTGAAAGCGAACACTGAAGCTTTCTTT. Amino acid sequence: CASSLAGVKANTEAFF.